This T cell receptor beta chain was captured by sequencing in a study of blood T cell repertoires in COVID-19 (dated by TCRdb to 2020 to 2021). General notes on the study: Samples covering the acute and convalescent phases of COVID-19 were provided by collaborators in the United States, Italy and Spain. The prospective study material was composed of cDNA or gDNA derived from T cells, B-cell-depleted T cells, or PBMCs. Subjects who had been exposed to COVID-19, were actively infected with it, or had recovered from it provided the deeply sampled blood TCRbeta repertoires that made up the dataset. The repertoires were released in a freely available public database intended as a resource for research on the immune response to SARS-CoV-2. Samples were obtained from the ongoing ImmuneRACE study (first 160 participants) and from over 1,000 subjects provided by 6 global collaborators. Nearly every sample came with metadata listing a de-identified subject ID, COVID-19 status, age in years and sex. HLA class I and class II types, where available, came from metadata supplied by the sample provider rather than from assay-based typing.

TCRbeta CDR3 regions were amplified from genomic DNA by means of the immunoSEQ Assay, a bias-controlled multiplex PCR. From the authors' description of their analysis: Within the assay, amplification of reference gene primers was used to estimate how many nucleated cells each sample contained. Sequence reads were collapsed and filtered to measure the absolute abundance of every unique TCRbeta CDR3 rearrangement. Productive Simpson clonality was computed per sample as the square root of Simpson's diversity index over productive rearrangements. TCRdb retrieved this table from immuneACCESS and kept in-frame rearrangements only. Not all clones are present; in checked studies, unresolved V genes account for under half, and no reason is known for the remainder. That table gives V, J and clone size, and the DNA gave D and trimming. This sample lists fewer than 200,000 clones; roughly 80% were detected once. Less than 15% of the sample lies in the top ten.

General conclusions and limits of the study: The quantity of clinical and demographic metadata differed by source and by participant and was supplied without curation.

As concerns this clone: Its specific antigen is unknown. It has no much larger one-base neighbor in the sample; base qualities were not kept.

From cysteine to phenylalanine, the CDR3 is 17 amino acids long. Of the read, only the CDR3 DNA is kept; its 51 bases are in frame from base 1. Via the germline V gene (reference sequence), CDR1 is LNHDA and CDR2 SQIVND. V and J are trimmed by 5 bases and 2 bases, and the gene matches miss 13 bases of the junction. In the prospective study, participants were roughly 18 to 100 years old, resided in around 25 geographic areas of the United States, and were enrolled through a virtual design. To assign participants to cohorts, the prospective study relied on clinical history that participants themselves reported in a screening survey and a study questionnaire. Recovered participants in ImmuneRACE Cohort 3 were defined by two consecutive negative NP/OP PCR tests, clearance by a healthcare professional, or resolution of symptoms. In the prospective study, whole blood, serum and a nasopharyngeal or oropharyngeal swab were collected from each participant by mobile phlebotomists. Over a roughly two-month period, participants in the prospective study had the option of providing additional blood draws and questionnaires. Before DNA extraction, blood samples from the prospective study were shipped at room temperature or frozen.

The receptor comes from a man between 45 and 60 years old who had recovered from COVID-19. Rearrangement joined TRBV19 to TRBJ2-7, and TRBD1 aligns with 9 junction nucleotides. The sequenced sample consisted of PBMCs or T cells enriched from blood (not recorded which). The DNA reads as follows: TGTGCCAGTAGTTCCCGAAATACGGGACAGGGAACCTACGAGCAGTACTTC. Its product reads: CASSSRNTGQGTYEQYF.